The clone carrying this T cell receptor (beta chain) was picked up a small number of times. This sample was taken from a study of T-cell reconstitution after alpha-beta-depleted transplantation in children. CDR1 is SGHTA and CDR2 is FQGTGA in the germline V gene. This CDR3 has 15 amino acids. The J segment lost 0 bases and the V segment lost 4 bases, leaving 5 bases of the junction unmatched. As it was prepared, the TCRbeta library received unique molecular identifiers. TCRdb passed the PCR reads through MiXCR, listing each CDR3 protein once. Found here are 440,000 or so distinct CDR3 sequences, 43% of them singletons; the top ten hold around a quarter.

The chain recombines TRBV7-3 with TRBJ1-1; the match to TRBD1 covers 7 bases. Sequences were derived from PBMCs, sampled before TCRalphabeta/CD19-depleted stem cell transplant. The sequence was obtained from a girl aged 2 to 10 with aplastic anemia, due to receive a stem cell transplant. The CDR3 sequence: CASSSRTGLNTEAFF. The CDR3 nucleotides read TGTGCCAGCAGCTCCCGGACAGGTTTGAACACTGAAGCTTTCTTT.